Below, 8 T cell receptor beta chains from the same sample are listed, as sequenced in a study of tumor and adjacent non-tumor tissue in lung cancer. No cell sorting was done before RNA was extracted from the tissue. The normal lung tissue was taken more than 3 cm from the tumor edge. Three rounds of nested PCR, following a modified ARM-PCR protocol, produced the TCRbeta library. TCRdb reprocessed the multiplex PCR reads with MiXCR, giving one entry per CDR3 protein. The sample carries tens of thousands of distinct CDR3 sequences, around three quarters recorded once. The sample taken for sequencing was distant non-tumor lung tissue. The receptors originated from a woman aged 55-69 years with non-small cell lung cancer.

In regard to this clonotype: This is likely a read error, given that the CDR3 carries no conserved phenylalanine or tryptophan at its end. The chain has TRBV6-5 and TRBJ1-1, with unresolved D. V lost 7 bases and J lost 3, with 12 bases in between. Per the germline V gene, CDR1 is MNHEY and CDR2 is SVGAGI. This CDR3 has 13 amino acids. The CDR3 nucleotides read TGTGCCAGCAACTCTTTCGGCCACACTGAAGCTTTCTGC. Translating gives CASNSFGHTEAFC.

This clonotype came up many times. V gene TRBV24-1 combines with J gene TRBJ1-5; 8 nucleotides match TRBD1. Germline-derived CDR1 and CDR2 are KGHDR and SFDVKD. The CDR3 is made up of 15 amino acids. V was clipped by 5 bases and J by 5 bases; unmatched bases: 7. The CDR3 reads CATSGTGWLDQPQHF. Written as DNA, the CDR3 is TGTGCCACCAGTGGGACAGGGTGGTTGGATCAGCCCCAGCATTTT.

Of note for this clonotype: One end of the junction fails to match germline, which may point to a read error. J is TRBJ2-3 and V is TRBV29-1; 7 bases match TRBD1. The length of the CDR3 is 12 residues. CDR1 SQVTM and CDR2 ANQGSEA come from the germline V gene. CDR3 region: CSVGQETDMQYF. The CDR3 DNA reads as TGCAGCGTCGGACAGGAAACAGATATGCAGTATTTT.

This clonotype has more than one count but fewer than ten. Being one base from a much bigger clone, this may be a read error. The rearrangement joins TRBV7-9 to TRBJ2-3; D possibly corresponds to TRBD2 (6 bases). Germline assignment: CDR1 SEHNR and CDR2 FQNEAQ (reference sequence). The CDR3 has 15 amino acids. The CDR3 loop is CANSSFSGYTDTQYF. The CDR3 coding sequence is TGTGCCAACAGCTCTTTTAGCGGCTACACAGATACGCAGTATTTT.

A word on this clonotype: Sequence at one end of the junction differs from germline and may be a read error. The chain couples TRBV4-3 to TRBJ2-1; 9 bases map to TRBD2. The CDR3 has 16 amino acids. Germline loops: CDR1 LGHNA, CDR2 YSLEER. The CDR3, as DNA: TGCGCCGGCAGCCACCTGACTAGCGGCAACTACAATGAGCACTTCTTC. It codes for CAGSHLTSGNYNEHFF.

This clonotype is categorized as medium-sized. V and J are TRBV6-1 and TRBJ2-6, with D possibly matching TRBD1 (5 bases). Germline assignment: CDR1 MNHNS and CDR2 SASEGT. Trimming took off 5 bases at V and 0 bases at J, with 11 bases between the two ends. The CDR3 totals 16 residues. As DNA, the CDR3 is TGTGCCAGCAGTTGGACACAGAGCTCTGGGGCCAACGTCCTGACTTTC. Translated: CASSWTQSSGANVLTF.

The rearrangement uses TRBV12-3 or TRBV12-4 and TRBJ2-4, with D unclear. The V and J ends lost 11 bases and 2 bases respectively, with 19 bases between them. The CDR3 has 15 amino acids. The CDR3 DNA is TGTGCCGGCGGTTCGCGGAGTTGTACCAAAAACATTCAGTACTTC. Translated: CAGGSRSCTKNIQYF.

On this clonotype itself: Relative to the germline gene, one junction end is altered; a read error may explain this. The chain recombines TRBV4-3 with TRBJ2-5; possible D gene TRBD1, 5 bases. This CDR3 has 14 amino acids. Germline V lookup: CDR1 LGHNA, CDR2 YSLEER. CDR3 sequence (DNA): TGCACCAGCAGCACAAGGGGAATCCAAGAGGCCCAGTACTTC. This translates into CTSSTRGIQEAQYF.